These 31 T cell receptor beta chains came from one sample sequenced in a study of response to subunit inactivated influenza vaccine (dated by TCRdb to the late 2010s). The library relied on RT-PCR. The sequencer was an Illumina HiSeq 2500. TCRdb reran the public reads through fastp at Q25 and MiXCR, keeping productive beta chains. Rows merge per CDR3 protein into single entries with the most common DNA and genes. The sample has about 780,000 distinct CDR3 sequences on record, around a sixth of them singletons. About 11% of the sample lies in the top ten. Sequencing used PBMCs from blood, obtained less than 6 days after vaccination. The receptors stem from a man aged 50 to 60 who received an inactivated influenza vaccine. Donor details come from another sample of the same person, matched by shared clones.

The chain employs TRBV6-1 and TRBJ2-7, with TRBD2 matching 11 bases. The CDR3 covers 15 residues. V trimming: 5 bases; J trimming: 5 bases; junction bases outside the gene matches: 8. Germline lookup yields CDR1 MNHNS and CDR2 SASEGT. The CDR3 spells CASSRRLAGRDEQYF. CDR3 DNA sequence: TGTGCCAGCAGTAGGCGACTAGCGGGGAGGGACGAGCAGTACTTC.

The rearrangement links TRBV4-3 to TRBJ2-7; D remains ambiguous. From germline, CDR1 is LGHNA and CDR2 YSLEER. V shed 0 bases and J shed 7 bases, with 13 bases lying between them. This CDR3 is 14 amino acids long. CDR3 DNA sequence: TGCGCCAGCAGCCAAGACTGGCAGTTTGGGGAGCAGTACTTC. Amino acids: CASSQDWQFGEQYF.

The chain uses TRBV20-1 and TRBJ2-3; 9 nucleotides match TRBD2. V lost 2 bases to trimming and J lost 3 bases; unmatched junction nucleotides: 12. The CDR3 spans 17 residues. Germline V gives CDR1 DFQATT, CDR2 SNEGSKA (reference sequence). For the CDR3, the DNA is TGCAGTGCTAGATCGGGGGGTAGCGGGAGAGGGACAGATACGCAGTATTTT. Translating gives CSARSGGSGRGTDTQYF.

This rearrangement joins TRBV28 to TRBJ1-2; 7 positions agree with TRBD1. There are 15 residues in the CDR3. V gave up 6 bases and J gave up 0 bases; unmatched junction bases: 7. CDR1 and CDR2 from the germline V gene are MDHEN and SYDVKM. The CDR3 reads CASSSGGTANYGYTF. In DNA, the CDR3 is TGTGCCAGCAGCTCCGGGGGGACAGCTAACTATGGCTACACCTTC.

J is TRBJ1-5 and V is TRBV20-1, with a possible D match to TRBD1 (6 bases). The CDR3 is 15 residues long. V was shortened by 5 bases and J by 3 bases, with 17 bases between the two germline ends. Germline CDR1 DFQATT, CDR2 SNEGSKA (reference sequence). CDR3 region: CSAYRSGATNQPQHF. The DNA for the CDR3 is TGCAGTGCTTATCGTTCAGGGGCGACCAATCAGCCCCAGCATTTT.

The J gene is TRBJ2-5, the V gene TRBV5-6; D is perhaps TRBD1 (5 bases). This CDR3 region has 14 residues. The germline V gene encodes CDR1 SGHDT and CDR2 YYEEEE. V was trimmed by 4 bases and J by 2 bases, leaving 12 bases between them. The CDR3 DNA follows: TGTGCCAGCAGCCCCAGGGTACCGCAAGAGACCCAGTACTTC. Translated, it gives CASSPRVPQETQYF.

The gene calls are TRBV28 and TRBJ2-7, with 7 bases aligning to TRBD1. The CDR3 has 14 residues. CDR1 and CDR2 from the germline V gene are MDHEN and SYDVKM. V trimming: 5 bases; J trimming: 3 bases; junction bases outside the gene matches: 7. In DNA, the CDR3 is TGTGCCAGCAGTCGACCCCGGGACAGCTACGAGCAGTACTTC. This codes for CASSRPRDSYEQYF.

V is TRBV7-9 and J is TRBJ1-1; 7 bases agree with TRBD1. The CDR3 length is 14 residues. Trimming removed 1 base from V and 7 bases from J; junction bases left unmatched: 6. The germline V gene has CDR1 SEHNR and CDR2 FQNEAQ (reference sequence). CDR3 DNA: TGTGCCAGCAGCTTAGATAAGGGGGCCGATGAAGCTTTCTTT. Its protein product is CASSLDKGADEAFF.

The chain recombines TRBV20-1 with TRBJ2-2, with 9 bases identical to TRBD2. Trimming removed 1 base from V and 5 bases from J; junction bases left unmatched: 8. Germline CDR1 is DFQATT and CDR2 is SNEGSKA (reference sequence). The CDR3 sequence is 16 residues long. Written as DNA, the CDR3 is TGCAGTGCTAGAGCCGGGCTAGCGGGGAAGACCGGGGAGCTGTTTTTT. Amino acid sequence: CSARAGLAGKTGELFF.

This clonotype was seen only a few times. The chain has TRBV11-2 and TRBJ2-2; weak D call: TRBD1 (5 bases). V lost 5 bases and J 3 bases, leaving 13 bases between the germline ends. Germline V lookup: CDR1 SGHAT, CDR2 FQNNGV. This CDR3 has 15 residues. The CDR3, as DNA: TGTGCCAGCAGCCACCGGCAGGGATACACCGGGGAGCTGTTTTTT. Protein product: CASSHRQGYTGELFF. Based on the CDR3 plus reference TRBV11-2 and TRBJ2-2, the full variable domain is EAGVAQSPRYKIIEKRQSVAFWCNPISGHATLYWYQQILGQGPKLLIQFQNNGVVDDSQLPKDRFSAERLKGVDSTLKIQPAKLEDSAVYLCASSHRQGYTGELFFGEGSRLTVL.

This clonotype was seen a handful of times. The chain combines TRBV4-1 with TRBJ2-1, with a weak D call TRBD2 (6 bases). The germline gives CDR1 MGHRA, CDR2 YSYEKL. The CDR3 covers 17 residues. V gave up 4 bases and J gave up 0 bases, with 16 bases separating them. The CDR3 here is CASSPSPFGGSYNEQFF. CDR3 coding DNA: TGCGCCAGCAGCCCTTCCCCTTTCGGGGGCTCCTACAATGAGCAGTTCTTC.

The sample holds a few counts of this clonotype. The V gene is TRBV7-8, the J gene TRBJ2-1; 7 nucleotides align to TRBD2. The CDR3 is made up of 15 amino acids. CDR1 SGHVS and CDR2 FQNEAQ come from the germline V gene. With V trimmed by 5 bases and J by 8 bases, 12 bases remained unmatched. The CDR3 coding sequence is TGTGCCAGCAGCCCAACTAGGCGGGAGAACCATGAGCAGTTCTTC. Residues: CASSPTRRENHEQFF.

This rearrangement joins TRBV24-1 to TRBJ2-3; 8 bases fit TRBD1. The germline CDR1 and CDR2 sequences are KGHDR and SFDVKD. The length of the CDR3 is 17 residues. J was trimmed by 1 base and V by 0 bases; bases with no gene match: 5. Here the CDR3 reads CATSDLLSGGGTDTQYF. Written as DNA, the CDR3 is TGTGCCACCAGTGATTTGCTGTCAGGGGGCGGCACAGATACGCAGTATTTT.

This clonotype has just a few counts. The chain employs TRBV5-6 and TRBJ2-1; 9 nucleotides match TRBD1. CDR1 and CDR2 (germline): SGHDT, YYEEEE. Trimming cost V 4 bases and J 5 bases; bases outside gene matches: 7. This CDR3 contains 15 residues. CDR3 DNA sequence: TGTGCCAGCAGCACCCGGGACAGGGCCCACAATGAGCAGTTCTTC. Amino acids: CASSTRDRAHNEQFF.

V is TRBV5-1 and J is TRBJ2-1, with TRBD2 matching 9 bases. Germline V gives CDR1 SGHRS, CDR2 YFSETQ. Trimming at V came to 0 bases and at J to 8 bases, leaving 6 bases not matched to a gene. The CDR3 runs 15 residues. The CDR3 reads CASSLGRGGLYEQFF. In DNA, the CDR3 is TGCGCCAGCAGCTTGGGGCGGGGGGGCCTGTATGAGCAGTTCTTC.

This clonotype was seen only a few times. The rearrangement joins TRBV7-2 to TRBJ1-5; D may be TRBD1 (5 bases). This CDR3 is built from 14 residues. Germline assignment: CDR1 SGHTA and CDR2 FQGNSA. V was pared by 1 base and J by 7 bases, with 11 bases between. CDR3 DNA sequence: TGTGCCAGCAGCTTAGAGTGGGGCCGGCAGCCCCAGCATTTT. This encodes CASSLEWGRQPQHF.

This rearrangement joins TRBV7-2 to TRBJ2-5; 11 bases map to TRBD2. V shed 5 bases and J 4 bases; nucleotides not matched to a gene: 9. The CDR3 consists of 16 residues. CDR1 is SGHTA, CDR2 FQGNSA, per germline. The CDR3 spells CASSLGSGGVRETQYF. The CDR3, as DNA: TGTGCCAGCAGCCTGGGTAGCGGGGGGGTAAGAGAGACCCAGTACTTC.

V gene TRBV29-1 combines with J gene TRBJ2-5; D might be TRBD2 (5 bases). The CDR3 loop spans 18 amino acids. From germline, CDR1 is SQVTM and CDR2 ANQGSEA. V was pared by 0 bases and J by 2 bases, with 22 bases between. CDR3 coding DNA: TGCAGCGTTGAAGATTTCTTAGAGGGAGTAGTAGGACAAGAGACCCAGTACTTC. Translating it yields CSVEDFLEGVVGQETQYF.

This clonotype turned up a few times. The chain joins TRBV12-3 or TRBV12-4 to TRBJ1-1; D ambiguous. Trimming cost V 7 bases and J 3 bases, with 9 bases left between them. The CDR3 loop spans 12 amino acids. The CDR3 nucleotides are TGTGCCAGCACCCTTTTGGACACTGAAGCTTTCTTT. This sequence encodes CASTLLDTEAFF.

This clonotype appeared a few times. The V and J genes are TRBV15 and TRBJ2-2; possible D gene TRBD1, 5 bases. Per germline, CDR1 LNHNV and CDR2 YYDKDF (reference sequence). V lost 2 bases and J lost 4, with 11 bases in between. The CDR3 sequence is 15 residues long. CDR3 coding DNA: TGTGCCACCAGCAGAAGGACATCAGGCACCGGGGAGCTGTTTTTT. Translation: CATSRRTSGTGELFF.

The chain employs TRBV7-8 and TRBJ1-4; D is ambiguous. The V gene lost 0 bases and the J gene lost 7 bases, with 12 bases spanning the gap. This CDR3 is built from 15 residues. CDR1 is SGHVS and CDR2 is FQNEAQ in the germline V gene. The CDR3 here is CASSLAELGGEKLFF. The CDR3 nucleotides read TGTGCCAGCAGCTTAGCTGAGCTCGGAGGTGAAAAACTGTTTTTT.

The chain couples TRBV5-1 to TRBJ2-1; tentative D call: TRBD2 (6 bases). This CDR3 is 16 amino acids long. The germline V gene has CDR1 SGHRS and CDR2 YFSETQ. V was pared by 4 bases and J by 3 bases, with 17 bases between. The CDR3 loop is CASSPIVRGIYNEQFF. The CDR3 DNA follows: TGCGCCAGCAGCCCCATTGTCCGGGGGATCTACAATGAGCAGTTCTTC.

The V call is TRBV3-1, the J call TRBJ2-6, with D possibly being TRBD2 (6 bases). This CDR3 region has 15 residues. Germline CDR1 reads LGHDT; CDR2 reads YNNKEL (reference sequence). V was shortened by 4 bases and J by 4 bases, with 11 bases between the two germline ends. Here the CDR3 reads CASSPGGYGANVLTF. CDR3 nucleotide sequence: TGTGCCAGCAGCCCCGGGGGTTACGGGGCCAACGTCCTGACTTTC.

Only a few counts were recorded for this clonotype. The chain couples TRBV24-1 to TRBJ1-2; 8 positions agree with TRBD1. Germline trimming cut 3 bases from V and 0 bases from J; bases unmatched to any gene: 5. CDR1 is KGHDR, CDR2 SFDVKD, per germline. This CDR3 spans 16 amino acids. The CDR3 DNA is TGTGCCACCAGTGATACAGGACAGGGCTCTAACTATGGCTACACCTTC. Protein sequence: CATSDTGQGSNYGYTF.

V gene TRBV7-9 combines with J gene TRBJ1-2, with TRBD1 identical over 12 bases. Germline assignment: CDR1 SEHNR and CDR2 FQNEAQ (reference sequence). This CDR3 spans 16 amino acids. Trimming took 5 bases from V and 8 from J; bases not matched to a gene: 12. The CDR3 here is CASSVSGTGGGSGYTF. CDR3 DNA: TGTGCCAGCAGCGTATCCGGGACAGGGGGCGGTTCGGGCTACACCTTC.

CDR3 bases: TGCGCCAGCAGCTTGGAACTAGCCACCGGGGAGCTGTTTTTT. It encodes CASSLELATGELFF. V is TRBV5-1 and J is TRBJ2-2, with a weak D call TRBD2 (6 bases). The V gene lost 0 bases and the J gene lost 4 bases, with 7 bases spanning the gap. CDR1 is SGHRS and CDR2 is YFSETQ in the germline V gene. The CDR3 consists of 14 residues. Full variable domain (missing parts from reference TRBV5-1 and TRBJ2-2): KAGVTQTPRYLIKTRGQQVTLSCSPISGHRSVSWYQQTPGQGLQFLFEYFSETQRNKGNFPGRFSGRQFSNSRSEMNVSTLELGDSALYLCASSLELATGELFFGEGSRLTVL.

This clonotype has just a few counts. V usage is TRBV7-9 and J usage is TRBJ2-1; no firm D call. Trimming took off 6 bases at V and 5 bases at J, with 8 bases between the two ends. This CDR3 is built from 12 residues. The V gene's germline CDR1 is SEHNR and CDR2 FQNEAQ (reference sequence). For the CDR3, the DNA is TGTGCCAGCAGGCGTCCCCACAATGAGCAGTTCTTC. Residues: CASRRPHNEQFF.

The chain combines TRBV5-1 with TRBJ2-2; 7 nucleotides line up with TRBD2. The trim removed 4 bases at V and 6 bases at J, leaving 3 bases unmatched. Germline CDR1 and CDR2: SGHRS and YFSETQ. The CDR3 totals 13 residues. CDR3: CASSLAAAGELFF. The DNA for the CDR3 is TGCGCCAGCAGCCTAGCGGCTGCCGGGGAGCTGTTTTTT.

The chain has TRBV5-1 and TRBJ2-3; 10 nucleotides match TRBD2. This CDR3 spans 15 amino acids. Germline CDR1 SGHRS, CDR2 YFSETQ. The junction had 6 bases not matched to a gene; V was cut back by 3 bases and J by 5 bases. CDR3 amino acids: CASSSGLADKDTQYF. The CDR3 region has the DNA TGCGCCAGCAGCTCAGGACTAGCGGATAAAGATACGCAGTATTTT.

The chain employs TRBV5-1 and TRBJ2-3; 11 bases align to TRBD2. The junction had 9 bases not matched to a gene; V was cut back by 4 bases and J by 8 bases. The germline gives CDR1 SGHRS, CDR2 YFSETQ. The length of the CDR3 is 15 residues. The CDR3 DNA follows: TGCGCCAGCAGCGGAGGTAGCGGGAGGGACGGTACGCAGTATTTT. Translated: CASSGGSGRDGTQYF. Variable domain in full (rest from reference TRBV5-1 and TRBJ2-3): KAGVTQTPRYLIKTRGQQVTLSCSPISGHRSVSWYQQTPGQGLQFLFEYFSETQRNKGNFPGRFSGRQFSNSRSEMNVSTLELGDSALYLCASSGGSGRDGTQYFGPGTRLTVL.

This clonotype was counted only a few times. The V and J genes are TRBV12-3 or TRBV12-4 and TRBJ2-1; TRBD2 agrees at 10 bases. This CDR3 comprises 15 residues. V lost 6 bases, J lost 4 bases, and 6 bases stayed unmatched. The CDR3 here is CASRPPGLAYNEQFF. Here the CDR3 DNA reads TGTGCCAGCAGGCCCCCGGGACTAGCGTACAATGAGCAGTTCTTC.